This T cell receptor (beta chain) comes out of a study of sequential checkpoint blockade in melanoma. About the study: Each arm's sequence ended with maintenance nivolumab.

In its sample, this clone is hyperexpanded (1% or more). This CDR3 spans 14 amino acids. V dropped 4 bases and J dropped 3 bases, with 16 bases sitting between them. Per germline, CDR1 GTSNPN and CDR2 SVGIG (reference sequence). Clones were sequenced by immunoSEQ multiplex PCR, and TCRdb holds only the in-frame ones, with some missing. This sample has about 5,100 clones, with less than 80% found just once. Treatment specified: randomized to nivolumab then ipilimumab (arm A) or the reverse (arm B). None of the patients previously received DNA-damaging chemotherapy. From thawed PBMCs, live CD3+CD8+ cells negative for CD19 and CD56 were sorted.

The sequence was obtained from a human patient with melanoma. Some clones in this sample may be carry-over from other donors' samples. The chain couples TRBV30 to TRBJ2-7; the D is unclear. The starting material was CD8+ T cells sorted from blood (inferred from file names), obtained from a patient given nivolumab and ipilimumab in sequence. The DNA for the CDR3 is TGTGCCTGGATTTTCCGGCGACTGGTCTACGAGCAGTACTTC. Translation: CAWIFRRLVYEQYF.